The clone carrying this TCR beta chain showed up just a few times. Sequencing used immunoSEQ multiplex PCR; TCRdb keeps in-frame clones, though not all of them. The top ten clones hold around 9.8% of a sample with about 150,000 clones, 84% of them seen once. V dropped 4 bases and J dropped 4 bases, with 6 bases sitting between them. This CDR3 contains 11 residues. Germline loops: CDR1 SGDLS, CDR2 YYNGEE. This specimen comes from a study of blood T cell repertoires in COVID-19. The wider study: Specimens from acute and convalescent COVID-19 originated in the United States, Italy and Spain.

The source is a woman between 45 and 65 years old with acute or convalescent COVID-19. Sequencing input: peripheral blood. The V and J genes are TRBV9 and TRBJ2-7; D is undetermined. CDR3 coding DNA: TGTGCCAGCAGCCCCAGATACGAGCAGTACTTC. Translated, it gives CASSPRYEQYF.